In this sample, the clone carrying this T cell receptor (beta chain) turned up many times. Its antigen is unidentified. CDR1 and CDR2 (germline): SGHTA, FQGNSA. V gave up 5 bases and J gave up 8 bases, with 7 bases separating them. The CDR3 sequence is 12 residues long. Each CDR3 protein gets one entry after TCRdb re-called the multiplex PCR reads with MiXCR. The data show around 140,000 distinct CDR3 sequences, 20% to 25% seen once. The data originate from a study of breast tumors, draining lymph nodes, adjacent tissues. Study conclusions and caveats: Tumor repertoires ranked between lymph nodes and nontumor tissue in diversity, with V and J gene preferences. Findings are consistent with lymph node origin and intratumoral expansion of most tumor T cells.

Breast cancer patients provided tissue from their axillary draining lymph nodes. Sequencing was performed on axillary lymph node tissue. The sequence was collected from a female donor with breast cancer. Some clones in this sample may be carry-over from other donors' samples. V gene TRBV7-2 combines with J gene TRBJ1-6; D gene unclear. The CDR3 nucleotides are TGTGCCAGCAGCGCCGAACATTCACCCCTCCACTTT. Translating it yields CASSAEHSPLHF.